This TCR beta chain was identified during a study of blood T cell repertoires in COVID-19. Only in-frame clones appear in the TCRdb table, and some are missing; sequencing was by immunoSEQ multiplex PCR. The sample holds some 400,000 clones; roughly nine tenths are singletons and the top ten take about 1.1%. CDR1 SGHTA and CDR2 FQGNSA come from the germline V gene. CDR3 length: 16 amino acids. Unmatched junction bases numbered 9, after V lost 5 bases and J lost 0 bases. Sequencing used PBMCs or T cells enriched from blood (not recorded which). This receptor was identified in a man aged 30 to 45 who had recovered from COVID-19. The chain uses TRBV7-2 and TRBJ1-1; 7 bases agree with TRBD1. The CDR3 protein is CASSPAPGQLNTEAFF. The CDR3 bases are TGTGCCAGCAGCCCGGCCCCGGGACAGTTGAACACTGAAGCTTTCTTT.